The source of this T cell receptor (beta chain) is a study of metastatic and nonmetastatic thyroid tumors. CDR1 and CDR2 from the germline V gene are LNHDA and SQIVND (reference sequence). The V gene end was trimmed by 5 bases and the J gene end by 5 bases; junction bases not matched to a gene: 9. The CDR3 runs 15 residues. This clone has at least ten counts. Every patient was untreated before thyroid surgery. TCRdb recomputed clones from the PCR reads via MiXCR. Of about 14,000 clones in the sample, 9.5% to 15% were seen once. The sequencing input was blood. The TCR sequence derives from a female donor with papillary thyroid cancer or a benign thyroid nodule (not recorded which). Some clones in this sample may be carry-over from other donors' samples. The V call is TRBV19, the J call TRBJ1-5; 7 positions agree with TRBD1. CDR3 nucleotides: TGTGCCAGTAGTTACAGGGGTGTGGGGTATCAGCCCCAGCATTTT. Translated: CASSYRGVGYQPQHF.